Sequencing of this T cell receptor (beta chain) was carried out in a study of blood T cell repertoires in COVID-19. Study as a whole: Acute and convalescent COVID-19 samples came from the United States, Italy and Spain. Sources were T cells, B-cell-depleted T cells, or PBMCs; the material itself was cDNA or gDNA.

As processed by the authors: Reference gene primer amplification gave estimated nucleated cell counts. The table came from immunoSEQ multiplex PCR; TCRdb's copy has only in-frame clones and leaves some out. That table gives V, J and clone size, and the DNA gave D and trimming. The table records 200,000 to 300,000 clones, roughly 86% of them present only once. Trimming removed 2 bases from V and 2 bases from J; junction bases left unmatched: 2. This CDR3 spans 15 amino acids. Per germline, CDR1 LGHDT and CDR2 YNNKEL (reference sequence). The V call is TRBV3-1 (or the pseudogene TRBV3-2), the J call TRBJ2-3; the match to TRBD2 covers 9 bases. The material sequenced was peripheral blood. This TCR was recovered from a man in his fifties with acute or convalescent COVID-19. The CDR3 here is CASSQLAGYTDTQYF. The CDR3 nucleotides read TGTGCCAGCAGCCAACTAGCGGGGTACACAGATACGCAGTATTTT.